The clone carrying this T cell receptor (beta chain) was found a few times. The data were taken from a study of blood T cell repertoires in COVID-19. Using immunoSEQ multiplex PCR, the repertoire was profiled, and TCRdb retains in-frame clones only, with some absent. Altogether approximately 220,000 clones are present, around 80% being singletons, with the ten largest covering 7% to 10%. Between the trimmed V and J ends, which lost 4 bases and 7 bases, there was a span of 7 bases. The germline V gene has CDR1 SEHNR and CDR2 FQNEAQ (reference sequence). This CDR3 is 12 amino acids long. The chain carries TRBV7-9 and TRBJ2-2, with D possibly matching TRBD2 (5 bases). This clonotype originated in a woman between 50 and 59 years old with acute or convalescent COVID-19. Sequencing was done on a sample of peripheral blood. The chain's CDR3 is CASSSGGGELFF. The CDR3 nucleotides read TGTGCCAGCAGCTCCGGAGGCGGGGAGCTGTTTTTT.